The next 10 T cell receptor beta chains were all read from a single sample in a study of T cells in Graves' hyperthyroidism and ophthalmopathy (dated by TCRdb to between 2017 and 2020). Receptors were amplified or captured by multiplex PCR. The instrument was an Illumina HiSeq 2000. The TCR beta CDR3 regions were amplified from RNA transcripts. A first-round RT-PCR of the TCR CDR3 used the HTBI primer set with the Qiagen OneStep RT-PCR kit. Starting from the raw public reads, TCRdb applied fastp trimming at Q25, assembled clones with MiXCR and retained in-frame beta chains. For every CDR3 protein sequence, its rows merge into one entry that carries the most common genes and DNA. A total of about 360,000 distinct CDR3 sequences appear in this sample, approximately 19% of them only once. In total, the top ten clones hold roughly 3.5% of the sample. The material sequenced was blood. The receptors were sampled from a woman aged 18-29 years with Graves' hyperthyroidism.

This clonotype was counted only a few times. V usage is TRBV5-1 and J usage is TRBJ2-5; D unclear. V dropped 0 bases and J dropped 2 bases, with 11 bases sitting between them. CDR1 is SGHRS, CDR2 YFSETQ, per germline. The CDR3 loop spans 15 amino acids. The chain's CDR3 is CASSLVVGKQETQYF. In DNA, the CDR3 is TGCGCCAGCAGCTTGGTTGTAGGAAAGCAAGAGACCCAGTACTTC.

The chain has TRBV24-1 and TRBJ1-1; D perhaps matches TRBD1 (5 bases). V lost 3 bases and J 3 bases, leaving 13 bases between the germline ends. The CDR3 is 15 residues long. Germline V gene data show CDR1 as KGHDR and CDR2 as SFDVKD. CDR3 nucleotide sequence: TGTGCCACCAGTGATCCTGGACGGGGGGACACTGAAGCTTTCTTT. Its translation: CATSDPGRGDTEAFF.

This clonotype was seen ten or more times. The chain recombines TRBV6-1 with TRBJ2-5, with a tentative D call TRBD1 (6 bases). Germline V gene data show CDR1 as MNHNS and CDR2 as SASEGT. The V and J ends lost 10 bases and 5 bases respectively, with 14 bases between them. The CDR3 totals 12 residues. CDR3 sequence: CATNRAGETQYF. The CDR3 DNA follows: TGTGCCACCAACAGGGCTGGGGAGACCCAGTACTTC.

This clonotype was seen at least ten times. J is TRBJ1-1 and V is TRBV11-2; D is perhaps TRBD1 (5 bases). Germline V gene sequence: CDR1 SGHAT, CDR2 FQNNGV. V was trimmed by 5 bases and J by 0 bases, leaving 13 bases between them. The CDR3 extends over 15 amino acids. This CDR3 reads CASSGPGRMNTEAFF. CDR3 DNA: TGTGCCAGCAGCGGACCGGGACGGATGAACACTGAAGCTTTCTTT.

This clonotype has at least ten counts. The chain joins TRBV10-3 to TRBJ1-5; tentatively, D is TRBD1 (5 bases). Per the germline V gene, CDR1 is ENHRY and CDR2 is SYGVKD. The CDR3 is 14 amino acids. The V end was cut by 5 bases, the J end by 2 bases, with 10 bases between. The CDR3 sequence is CAISPGTGNQPQHF. The CDR3 DNA is TGTGCCATCAGTCCAGGGACCGGCAATCAGCCCCAGCATTTT.

In this sample, this clonotype turned up many times. The CDR3 DNA is TGCAGTGCTGTAGGGGGCGCGACTGAAGCTTTCTTT. This translates into CSAVGGATEAFF. V gene TRBV20-1 combines with J gene TRBJ1-1; the match to TRBD1 covers 7 bases. CDR1 and CDR2 from the germline V gene are DFQATT and SNEGSKA (reference sequence). The CDR3 loop spans 12 amino acids. Losses at the gene ends were 5 bases for V and 5 bases for J; bases not matched to a gene: 5.

This clonotype was recorded many times. V is TRBV6-2 or TRBV6-3 and J is TRBJ2-5; the match to TRBD2 covers 11 bases. The trim removed 6 bases at V and 4 bases at J, leaving 10 bases unmatched. CDR1 and CDR2 (germline): MNHEY, SVGEGT. The CDR3 loop spans 16 amino acids. CDR3 DNA sequence: TGTGCCAGCAGAACTACCACTAGCGGGGGCAGAGAGACCCAGTACTTC. It encodes CASRTTTSGGRETQYF.

This clonotype has a count of ten or more. The CDR3 spells CAREGRGDYGYTF. Written as DNA, the CDR3 is TGTGCCAGAGAGGGCAGGGGAGACTATGGCTACACCTTC. The V and J genes are TRBV2 and TRBJ1-2; D is perhaps TRBD1 (6 bases). The CDR3 is 13 residues long. CDR1 is SNHLY, CDR2 FYNNEI, per germline. Trimming removed 9 bases from V and 3 bases from J, with 14 bases in between.

This clonotype was detected many times. The chain employs TRBV6-5 and TRBJ2-5; 11 positions agree with TRBD2. CDR3 length equals 16 residues. Losses at the gene ends were 0 bases for V and 4 bases for J; bases not matched to a gene: 4. CDR1 MNHEY and CDR2 SVGAGI come from the germline V gene. In DNA, the CDR3 is TGTGCCAGCAGTTACTCTATAGCGGGGGGGCCAGAGACCCAGTACTTC. This sequence encodes CASSYSIAGGPETQYF.

The chain has TRBV2 and TRBJ2-5, with 9 bases identical to TRBD1. V gave up 1 base and J gave up 4 bases; unmatched junction bases: 7. Germline lookup yields CDR1 SNHLY and CDR2 FYNNEI. The CDR3 length is 16 residues. The CDR3 protein is CASSEEGTGGGETQYF. CDR3 nucleotide sequence: TGTGCCAGCAGTGAAGAGGGAACAGGGGGCGGAGAGACCCAGTACTTC.